Presented here are 31 T cell receptor beta chains from one specimen sequenced in a study of OX40 agonist ivuxolimab in advanced cancers. Using immunoSEQ multiplex PCR, the repertoire was profiled, and TCRdb retains in-frame clones only, with some absent. This table holds approximately 61,000 clones, roughly 80% found once. This specimen was CD4+ or CD8+ T cells sorted from blood, taken in a trial of the OX40 agonist ivuxolimab. The receptors here all came from an adult with an advanced solid tumor such as melanoma, head and neck, liver or kidney cancer.

This rearrangement joins TRBV25-1 to TRBJ2-1; D uncertain. Trimming took 1 base from V and 4 from J, leaving 8 bases between them. Germline V gene data show CDR1 as MGHDK and CDR2 as SYGVNS. The CDR3 is 14 residues long. The CDR3, as DNA: TGTGCCAGCAGTGAATCATTGTCTTACAATGAGCAGTTCTTC. Residues: CASSESLSYNEQFF. Complete variable domain (other parts from reference TRBV25-1 and TRBJ2-1): EADIYQTPRYLVIGTGKKITLECSQTMGHDKMYWYQQDPGMELHLIHYSYGVNSTEKGDLSSESTVSRIRTEHFPLTLESARPSHTSQYLCASSESLSYNEQFFGPGTRLTVL.

The chain links TRBV7-9 to TRBJ1-1; no reliable D call. The CDR3 is 17 amino acids. Germline V gene data show CDR1 as SEHNR and CDR2 as FQNEAQ (reference sequence). V gave up 2 bases and J gave up 5 bases, with 21 bases separating them. The CDR3 region is CASSLSQGRSRGTEAFF. The CDR3 coding sequence is TGTGCCAGCAGCTTATCCCAAGGTAGGAGCCGTGGGACTGAAGCTTTCTTT.

The genes are TRBV5-5 and TRBJ2-7; D is perhaps TRBD1 or TRBD2 (5 bases each). Germline CDR1 SGHKS, CDR2 YYEKEE (reference sequence). Trimming cost V 4 bases and J 7 bases, with 15 bases left between them. The CDR3 is made up of 13 amino acids. In DNA form, the CDR3 reads TGTGCCAGCAGCCTCCGAGGGGCGGTTGAGCAGTACTTC. This translates into CASSLRGAVEQYF.

The V call is TRBV7-6, the J call TRBJ1-2; TRBD1 aligns across 12 bases. The CDR3 sequence is 15 residues long. V trimming: 5 bases; J trimming: 8 bases; junction bases outside the gene matches: 9. Germline V CDR1 and CDR2: SGHVS, FNYEAQ. DNA of the CDR3: TGTGCCAGCAGCACCCGGGACAGGGGGCCCGGGGGCTACACCTTC. Translated, it gives CASSTRDRGPGGYTF.

This sequence joins TRBV7-9 and TRBJ1-1; D not resolved. V lost 4 bases and J 0 bases, leaving 6 bases between the germline ends. The CDR3 contains 13 residues. Germline loops: CDR1 SEHNR, CDR2 FQNEAQ (reference sequence). The chain's CDR3 is CASSSDMNTEAFF. CDR3 nucleotides: TGTGCCAGCAGCTCCGATATGAACACTGAAGCTTTCTTT.

The CDR3 DNA follows: TGCGCCAGCAGCCAGCGGGAGGGGTCTGATGAGCAGTTCTTC. The encoded protein is CASSQREGSDEQFF. The gene calls are TRBV4-1 and TRBJ2-1; 9 bases fit TRBD2. With 3 bases clipped from V and 8 bases from J, the junction kept 5 bases outside the gene matches. Looked up from germline, CDR1 is MGHRA and CDR2 is YSYEKL. CDR3 length: 14 residues.

J is TRBJ2-2 and V is TRBV5-1; TRBD2 is a possible D gene (6 bases). This CDR3 is 20 amino acids long. V dropped 0 bases and J dropped 5 bases, with 26 bases sitting between them. CDR1 is SGHRS and CDR2 is YFSETQ in the germline V gene. The CDR3 is CASSLARSLPGRRDTGELFF. The CDR3 DNA is TGCGCCAGCAGCTTGGCCCGGTCACTACCGGGACGGAGGGATACCGGGGAGCTGTTTTTT.

The genes are TRBV2 and TRBJ2-2; D unresolved. The CDR3 consists of 11 residues. Germline assignment: CDR1 SNHLY and CDR2 FYNNEI. The ends were cut back, 4 bases at V and 6 bases at J, with 3 bases in the middle. The CDR3 is CASSGAGELFF. CDR3 bases: TGTGCCAGCAGTGGGGCCGGGGAGCTGTTTTTT.

The chain uses TRBV5-4 and TRBJ2-5; D may match TRBD1 or TRBD2 (6 bases each). The CDR3 sequence is 17 residues long. Trimming removed 0 bases from V and 1 base from J, with 16 bases in between. Germline V gives CDR1 SGHNT, CDR2 YYREEE (reference sequence). As DNA, the CDR3 is TGTGCCAGCAGCTTGGGGGGGCATAGCGGAACCCAAGAGACCCAGTACTTC. It yields the protein CASSLGGHSGTQETQYF.

The chain links TRBV12-2 to TRBJ2-2. TRBV12-2 is a pseudogene locus. This CDR3 is 14 amino acids long. CDR3 loop: CASRLQYNTGELFF. In DNA form, the CDR3 reads TGTGCAAGTCGCCTACAATATAACACCGGGGAGCTGTTTTTT.

The chain combines TRBV12-5 with TRBJ2-3, with 7 positions matching TRBD2. The CDR3 contains 15 residues. Losses at the gene ends were 4 bases for V and 3 bases for J; bases not matched to a gene: 7. Looked up from germline, CDR1 is LGHNT and CDR2 is FRNRAP. CDR3 bases: TGTGCTAGTGGTTCCCCGGCGGGAGAAACAGATACGCAGTATTTT. This sequence encodes CASGSPAGETDTQYF.

With regard to this clone: This same CDR3 is encoded by further DNA sequences in the sample. The chain uses TRBV6-5 and TRBJ2-2, with 9 nucleotides matching TRBD2. Looked up from germline, CDR1 is MNHEY and CDR2 is SVGAGI. J gave up 1 base and V 10 bases, and 4 bases lay outside the gene matches. The CDR3 is 14 residues long. The CDR3, as DNA: TGTGCCACGAGACTAGCGGTGAACACCGGGGAGCTGTTTTTT. Its translation is CATRLAVNTGELFF.

V and J are TRBV27 and TRBJ2-1; D might be TRBD2 (6 bases). Trimming cost V 2 bases and J 5 bases, with 13 bases left between them. The germline CDR1 and CDR2 sequences are MNHEY and SMNVEV (reference sequence). The CDR3 totals 15 residues. CDR3 DNA: TGTGCCAGCAGTTTAAGTGGGAGGCCCAACAATGAGCAGTTCTTC. It specifies CASSLSGRPNNEQFF.

This rearrangement joins TRBV20-1 to TRBJ1-1, with D uncertain. The V and J ends lost 0 bases and 9 bases respectively, with 8 bases between them. This CDR3 has 11 amino acids. CDR1 and CDR2 (germline): DFQATT, SNEGSKA (reference sequence). The CDR3 sequence: CSARDGVKAFF. The CDR3 bases are TGCAGTGCTAGAGATGGGGTAAAAGCTTTCTTT.

The V and J genes are TRBV4-1 and TRBJ2-5; the match to TRBD2 covers 8 bases. This CDR3 has 15 amino acids. V lost 3 bases and J lost 5; bases outside the gene matches: 8. CDR1 and CDR2 (germline): MGHRA, YSYEKL. In nucleotides, the CDR3 is TGCGCCAGCAGCCAGGTACGAGCGGGAGCTGAGACCCAGTACTTC. This codes for CASSQVRAGAETQYF.

V and J are TRBV4-1 and TRBJ1-3; D gene ambiguous. Trimming removed 0 bases at V and 0 bases at J, with 6 bases between. Germline V gives CDR1 MGHRA, CDR2 YSYEKL. CDR3 length equals 15 residues. The CDR3 spells CASSQDWDSGNTIYF. The CDR3 DNA reads TGCGCCAGCAGCCAAGATTGGGACTCTGGAAACACCATATATTTT.

This clone was seen a handful of times. Other nucleotide sequences from this sample produce the same CDR3. The chain couples TRBV18 to TRBJ2-3; D remains ambiguous. Germline V gene lookup returns CDR1 KGHSH and CDR2 LQKENI. Trimming left V 3 bases short and J 0 bases short, with 4 bases between. The CDR3 spans 13 residues. This chain's CDR3 is CASSPPSTDTQYF. CDR3 coding DNA: TGTGCCAGCTCACCCCCGAGCACAGATACGCAGTATTTT.

The chain has TRBV6-4 and TRBJ1-2; possible D gene TRBD1, 5 bases. The CDR3 has 14 amino acids. Trimming cost V 4 bases and J 8 bases, with 17 bases left between them. The germline V gene has CDR1 MRHNA and CDR2 SNTAGT. The CDR3, as DNA: TGTGCCAGCAGTGCGGGGCTTGATGTGGCCGGCTACACCTTC. Its translation: CASSAGLDVAGYTF.

The V and J genes are TRBV5-6 and TRBJ2-5; weak D call: TRBD2 (5 bases). From germline, CDR1 is SGHDT and CDR2 YYEEEE. The CDR3 has 14 residues. Trimming shortened V by 4 bases and J by 2 bases, and 12 bases separated the two germline ends. CDR3 sequence: CASSGIAQQETQYF. The CDR3 DNA reads TGTGCCAGCAGCGGAATAGCGCAACAAGAGACCCAGTACTTC.

V gene TRBV5-1 combines with J gene TRBJ1-4; 11 bases are a match to TRBD1. Germline trimming cut 4 bases from V and 7 bases from J; bases unmatched to any gene: 6. The CDR3 has 15 residues. CDR1 and CDR2 from the germline V gene are SGHRS and YFSETQ. The CDR3 here is CASSQDRGRGEKLFF. CDR3 DNA sequence: TGCGCCAGCAGCCAGGACAGGGGGCGCGGTGAAAAACTGTTTTTT.

The genes are TRBV19 and TRBJ2-5; 10 positions match TRBD2. With 1 base clipped from V and 2 bases from J, the junction kept 4 bases outside the gene matches. Germline CDR1 and CDR2: LNHDA and SQIVND (reference sequence). The CDR3 loop spans 16 amino acids. The CDR3 nucleotides read TGTGCCAGTAGTATAGGCAGCGGGAGGGGTCAAGAGACCCAGTACTTC. This gives the protein CASSIGSGRGQETQYF.

J is TRBJ2-5 and V is TRBV5-4, with TRBD2 matching over 12 bases. This CDR3 has 18 amino acids. Germline V lookup: CDR1 SGHNT, CDR2 YYREEE (reference sequence). The V segment lost 0 bases and the J segment 2 bases; nucleotides outside the gene matches: 8. CDR3: CASSLGLAGVGGQETQYF. In DNA, the CDR3 is TGTGCCAGCAGCTTGGGACTAGCGGGAGTGGGAGGGCAAGAGACCCAGTACTTC.

The gene calls are TRBV30 and TRBJ1-4; D is undetermined. The CDR3 runs 15 residues. Germline CDR1 and CDR2: GTSNPN and SVGIG (reference sequence). Deletions cut 4 bases from V and 5 bases from J, with 17 bases between. DNA of the CDR3: TGTGCCTGGAATCCGGGGTACCCGAGGAATGAAAAACTGTTTTTT. This sequence encodes CAWNPGYPRNEKLFF.

This chain joins TRBV15 and TRBJ2-7, with 7 bases fitting TRBD2. This CDR3 contains 17 residues. Germline trimming cut 0 bases from V and 6 bases from J; bases unmatched to any gene: 14. Per germline, CDR1 LNHNV and CDR2 YYDKDF (reference sequence). CDR3 sequence: CATSRDLEAGDPIEQYF. The CDR3 DNA follows: TGTGCCACCAGCAGAGATTTAGAGGCGGGAGACCCTATCGAGCAGTACTTC.

The genes are TRBV5-1 and TRBJ2-7; 9 nucleotides match TRBD1. This CDR3 has 14 residues. Germline assignment: CDR1 SGHRS and CDR2 YFSETQ. V lost 4 bases and J lost 2; bases outside the gene matches: 4. The DNA of the CDR3 is TGCGCCAGCAGCGCCGGGACAGGGACCTACGAGCAGTACTTC. It encodes CASSAGTGTYEQYF.

The genes are TRBV2 and TRBJ2-3, with TRBD2 identical over 16 bases. CDR3 length: 14 amino acids. Trimming took 7 bases from V and 9 from J; bases not matched to a gene: 4. Germline lookup yields CDR1 SNHLY and CDR2 FYNNEI. Here the CDR3 reads CASTGTSGRATQYF. The CDR3 DNA follows: TGTGCCAGCACTGGGACTAGCGGGAGGGCCACGCAGTATTTT.

CDR3 region: CSVEGRAGSYNEQFF. The DNA of the CDR3 is TGCAGCGTTGAAGGTCGGGCGGGGTCTTACAATGAGCAGTTCTTC. The chain links TRBV29-1 to TRBJ2-1; tentative D call: TRBD2 (6 bases). CDR1 SQVTM and CDR2 ANQGSEA come from the germline V gene. V shed 1 base and J shed 4 bases, with 14 bases lying between them. This CDR3 spans 15 amino acids.

The chain links TRBV9 to TRBJ2-1; 7 nucleotides match TRBD1. The V and J ends lost 0 bases and 4 bases, in that order; junction bases with no gene match: 10. CDR1 is SGDLS, CDR2 YYNGEE, per germline. The CDR3 spans 17 residues. CDR3 protein: CASSVGVGGQIYNEQFF. The CDR3 nucleotides are TGTGCCAGCAGCGTAGGGGTAGGGGGACAGATATACAATGAGCAGTTCTTC.

This clone was detected a few times. This chain links TRBV14 with TRBJ1-2, with no clear D. V was pared by 4 bases and J by 2 bases, with 8 bases between. This CDR3 has 13 amino acids. CDR1 SGHDN and CDR2 FVKESK come from the germline V gene. The CDR3 loop reads CASSRRENYGYTF. The CDR3 DNA sequence: TGTGCCAGCAGCCGTAGGGAAAACTATGGCTACACCTTC.

This clone was counted a few times. The chain has TRBV2 and TRBJ2-2; D remains ambiguous. The V gene's germline CDR1 is SNHLY and CDR2 FYNNEI. The ends were cut back, 4 bases at V and 5 bases at J, with 11 bases in the middle. The CDR3 loop spans 14 amino acids. The CDR3 DNA reads TGTGCCAGCAGTGGGTTTTTTCAGACCGGGGAGCTGTTTTTT. This gives the protein CASSGFFQTGELFF.

The V call is TRBV18, the J call TRBJ2-5; weak D call: TRBD2 (6 bases). Germline V gene sequence: CDR1 KGHSH, CDR2 LQKENI. The CDR3 is made up of 14 amino acids. With 6 bases removed from V and 1 base from J, the gap between germline ends came to 12 bases. The CDR3 region has the DNA TGTGCCAGCTCTCCCCTGGGGGGCCAAGAGACCCAGTACTTC. This gives the protein CASSPLGGQETQYF.